What follows describes a single T cell receptor (beta chain). This clone occurred once. Its antigen has not been determined. Base qualities are not provided; no much larger clone lies one nucleotide away. These data originate in a study of blood T cell repertoires in COVID-19 (dated by TCRdb to 2020 to 2021). General notes on the study: The collaborator samples originated in the United States, Italy and Spain and spanned the acute and convalescent phases of COVID-19. Subjects who had been exposed to COVID-19, were actively infected with it, or had recovered from it provided the deeply sampled blood TCRbeta repertoires that made up the dataset. A freely available public database, intended as a resource for researchers studying the immune response to SARS-CoV-2, is where the repertoires were released. HLA class I and class II types, where available, came from metadata supplied by the sample provider rather than from assay-based typing. Nearly every sample came with metadata listing a de-identified subject ID, COVID-19 status, age in years and sex. The samples were drawn from two sources: the first 160 participants of the ongoing ImmuneRACE study, and 1,254 subjects contributed by 6 global collaborators. The prospective study material was composed of cDNA or gDNA derived from T cells, B-cell-depleted T cells, or PBMCs.

Here is what the overall study found, with its caveats: The amount of clinical and demographic metadata varied by source and participant and was provided uncurated.

Collaborating institutions collected whole blood in K2EDTA tubes following their own protocols. For TCRbeta analysis, collaborators shipped samples in one of three forms: frozen whole blood, isolated PBMCs, or DNA extracted from either of those sample types. Trimming takes 6 bases from V and 2 bases from J, and the germline ends sit 8 bases apart. Spanning cysteine to phenylalanine, the CDR3 consists of 13 amino acids. This entry keeps only the CDR3 DNA: 39 bases, framed from base 1. The germline V gene sets CDR1 to ENHRY and CDR2 to SYGVKD. TCRbeta CDR3 regions were amplified from genomic DNA using the immunoSEQ Assay, a bias-controlled multiplex PCR. Per the source publication's procedure: Nucleated cell counts per sample were estimated from amplification of reference gene primers within the assay. To quantify the absolute abundance of each unique TCRbeta CDR3 rearrangement, sequence reads were collapsed and filtered. For each sample, productive Simpson clonality was calculated as the square root of Simpson's diversity index across productive rearrangements. The table was pulled from immuneACCESS by TCRdb, which kept in-frame rearrangements only. Such tables lose some clones; where checked, under half of the loss comes from unresolved V genes, and the rest has no known cause. V and J calls and clone size come straight from that table; D and trimming were deduced from the DNA. The sample table holds about 120,000 clones, of which around 77% were seen once. 16% of the sample belongs to the ten largest clones.

The receptor comes from a man aged 55 to 69 with active or convalescent COVID-19. The sequence joins TRBV10-3 to TRBJ1-5; 5 matching bases give a weak D call of TRBD1. The source material was peripheral blood. The CDR3: CAIRPGGNQPQHF. The nucleotide sequence reads TGTGCCATCAGACCGGGGGGCAATCAGCCCCAGCATTTT.